The TCR beta chain described here comes from a study of cytomegalovirus exposure and HLA in healthy donors (dated by TCRdb to about 2017). Regarding the complete study: An earlier analysis of around 600 of the donors reported 276 Gb of sequence data and some 100 million unique TCR beta sequences from 150 million to 200 million T cells. Around 320 gigabases of sequencing data and tens of millions of unique TCR sequences were included in an early release covering about 620 HLA-typed donors. Of the roughly 400 genotyped donors, less than 90% were placed in the genetic ancestry cluster associated with self-reported Caucasian donors. The study aimed to test whether cataloging public T cell receptors could reveal signatures of past pathogen exposure. The study used immunosequencing to profile the T cell repertoires of some 600 subjects and linked those repertoires to cytomegalovirus serostatus. Besides the first cohort of around 670 subjects, a separate validation cohort made up of roughly 120 different subjects was used. To predict cytomegalovirus infection status, the study brought together high-throughput TCR immunosequencing, statistical association of individual TCRs with disease status, and machine learning. To study patterns of TCR occurrence, a later analysis re-analyzed previously published TCR beta repertoires from around 700 donors and added high-resolution HLA genotyping. Rather than drawing on any new phenotypic data, the later analysis identified candidate immune exposures from TCR beta sequences and the way those sequences occurred across donors. To decide whether each TCR beta V gene segment behaved as functional or pseudogenic, an earlier analysis of approximately 600 of the donors relied on high-throughput TCR beta sequencing. Donor age, sex, ethnicity and CMV serostatus were compiled alongside the repertoire data. A later genetic analysis took genome-wide SNP genotypes for about three fifths of the 666 donors and used that subset as a discovery cohort. Every discovery cohort repertoire had been produced on one sequencing platform. HLA typing covered class I and class II loci at four-digit resolution. Typing coverage varied by locus: 629-630 donors for A, B, C, DRB1 and DQB1; roughly 500 for DQA1; over 600 for DPA1; 400 to 480 for DPB1. Roughly five DR-DQ haplotypes were treated as single units for association and clustering because of strong linkage in the cohort. Across some 400 genotyped donors of the cohort, an average of about 240,000 unique TCR beta nucleotide sequences per donor were sequenced, and roughly 18% of those sequences were non-productive. Study-wide findings and limitations: The authors suggested that the approach could potentially be extended to other disease states and immunological phenotypes. The classifier was reported to diagnose cytomegalovirus status with high specificity and sensitivity in both the original cohort and the validation cohort. The study gave a list of about 150 TCR beta chains associated with cytomegalovirus. Across donors, most TCR sequences were observed very rarely, whereas some public TCRs were present in many individuals. A cluster of highly shared sequence variants was judged likely to be a technical artifact of the sequencing pipeline. Most CMV-associated TCR beta chains appeared to be HLA-restricted in a later analysis, and the HLA associations seemed to be driven largely by CMV exposure. In a later analysis, HLA-associated TCR beta chains were found to be more clonally expanded and to have lower generation probabilities than equally common non-associated chains. Because some donors lacked HLA typing at each locus, the association tests relied only on the typed subset. Several of the top co-occurrence clusters appeared to be linked to parvovirus B19, influenza, CMV and Epstein-Barr virus, according to a later analysis. Sequencing depth was assumed to be roughly uniform across donors in the presence/absence analyses, though that assumption may not hold. In a later analysis, about 16,000 TCR beta sequences were associated with specific HLA alleles at a false discovery rate of 0.05. Fewer than 20 rarely observed V segments, including chromosome 9 orphons, were excluded from the earlier analysis of about 500 of the donors because counts were too low. An earlier analysis of approximately 500 of the donors showed that most TCR beta V segments appeared in productive rearrangements either about 90% or about 30% of the time, which broadly matched IMGT annotations. Some IMGT-functional V segments, including TRBV6-2 and TRBV6-3, could not be distinguished by the 87-base-pair reads and were therefore excluded. When HLA alleles, especially DR and DQ, strongly co-occurred, attributing TCR associations to individual alleles was difficult. A further reported finding was that TCR beta sequences accurately predicted the HLA-A and HLA-B alleles for most subjects in the first cohort. Immune exposure information for the cohort was limited to CMV serostatus. Linkage disequilibrium might explain the correlated functional status among segregating V segments, but an unknown experimental factor could not be ruled out. According to a later analysis, TCR association rates differed among HLA loci, with DRB1 alleles showing the most associated TCRs and HLA-C alleles showing the fewest. A later genetic analysis reported fewer N-insertions in productive TCRs among donors in an Asian-associated ancestry cluster than the roughly 640-donor mean. A few of the identified cytomegalovirus-associated TCR beta chains were confirmed in vitro to be specific for cytomegalovirus antigens. An association between a missense DCLRE1C variant and V-gene and J-gene trimming of TCR beta chains was found in a later genetic analysis and replicated in an independent cohort. The cohort was sequenced for TCR beta chains only, and without alpha or paired-chain data the features that could be detected were limited.

Concerning this clone itself: Its antigen is currently not known. Nothing much larger sits one base from this clone, and base qualities are not available.

Library generation was performed with the immunoSEQ multiplex PCR assay. The multiplex PCR relied on a mix of 60 forward primers for TCR Vbeta segments and 13 reverse primers for TCR Jbeta segments. Amplification of the CDR3 region of rearranged TCR beta genes was performed with a multiplex PCR assay on genomic DNA. On the Illumina HiSeq System, the amplified TCR beta libraries were sequenced as 87-base-pair reads. Concerning the study's data processing: Across the roughly 670 repertoires, a later analysis counted around 80 million unique TCR beta chains, roughly 11 million of which were shared by at least two donors. A nearest-neighbor algorithm error-corrected the raw reads and collapsed the reads into unique sequences, merging closely related sequences to remove PCR and sequencing errors. To assign V, D and J gene segments, CDR3 sequences were aligned to IMGT reference sequences. Each retained sequence needed at least a six-nucleotide match to both a V gene segment and a J gene segment. A rearrangement counted as productive if the CDR3 had no stop codons and remained in frame with V and J, and every other rearrangement counted as non-productive. Following IMGT convention, CDR3 was defined as the stretch from the second conserved V-encoded cysteine to the conserved J-encoded phenylalanine. The earlier analysis of 587 of the donors excluded any sequence lacking an unambiguous match to a single V gene segment. In an earlier analysis of approximately 500 of the donors, a V segment was called functional when productive rearrangements were above 56.7%, and segregating when the standard deviation between donors exceeded 5%. To diagnose cytomegalovirus status from the catalog of TCR beta chain sequences, a statistical classification framework was built. In a later analysis, V and J genes were assigned by comparing TCR nucleotide sequences against IMGT/GENE-DB human TR gene sequences. Using the TCRdist pipeline, a later analysis assigned CDR3 sequences along with most-parsimonious VDJ recombination scenarios. A later analysis defined each TCR beta chain by its CDR3 amino acid sequence plus V-gene family, and excluded reads lacking a unique V-gene family. To address suspected cross-contamination and a sequencing artifact, a later analysis removed several hundred highly shared, low-generation-probability nucleotide sequences. In a later analysis, a clonal expansion index was calculated for each public chain from normalized within-repertoire ranks of inferred template counts. A later analysis computed generation probabilities with a VDJ recombination model fitted to out-of-frame rearrangements, and checked the results against IGoR. In a later analysis, TCR-TCR, TCR-HLA and TCR-CMV co-occurrence was scored with hypergeometric tests, and a repertoire-size bias correction was applied to TCR pairs. In a later analysis, false discovery rates were estimated by permuting HLA or CMV assignments 20 times. A later analysis grouped co-occurring TCRs with DBSCAN, adding TCRdist sequence similarity when clustering within HLA-allele-positive subsets. Repertoires with fewer than 30,000 or more than 120,000 public chains were left out of co-occurrence clustering, as were five repertoires with anomalous nucleotide sharing. What TCRdb holds here is the immuneACCESS table cut down to in-frame rearrangements. Part of the clones is not present; checked against another copy, under half of the missing clones reflect an unresolved V gene, and the others are unexplained. V and J calls and clone size follow that table, whereas D and trimming were derived from the DNA. For this sample there are more than 95,000 clones; approximately 78% appear just once. Of the sample, under 13% falls within the top ten clones.

The cohort comprised 710 or so healthy bone marrow donors. At the time of sampling, all cohort members were nominally healthy, though unrecorded immune exposures were likely present. The donor tested CMV seropositive, placing the donor among the roughly 270 seropositive members of the cohort. A peripheral blood sample was provided by each donor, and peripheral blood mononuclear cells were used for TCR beta sequencing. Genomic DNA extraction from the blood cell samples was performed with the Qiagen DNeasy Blood Extraction Kit. The germline V end is reduced by 1 base and the J end by 3 bases; junction bases left unmatched: 7. Including cysteine and phenylalanine, the CDR3 has 16 amino acids. Only the CDR3 part of the read is kept: 48 bases, read in frame from the first base. The germline V gene gives CDR1 as SGHDT and CDR2 as YYEEEE.

The TCR comes from a man aged 25 to 40 in good health and CMV-seropositive. This chain joins TRBV5-6 to TRBJ1-2; 9 junctional bases match TRBD1. The source material was PBMCs. DNA sequence: TGTGCCAGCAGCTTGTTACGACAGGGGGTGCACTATGGCTACACCTTC. This is translated as CASSLLRQGVHYGYTF.